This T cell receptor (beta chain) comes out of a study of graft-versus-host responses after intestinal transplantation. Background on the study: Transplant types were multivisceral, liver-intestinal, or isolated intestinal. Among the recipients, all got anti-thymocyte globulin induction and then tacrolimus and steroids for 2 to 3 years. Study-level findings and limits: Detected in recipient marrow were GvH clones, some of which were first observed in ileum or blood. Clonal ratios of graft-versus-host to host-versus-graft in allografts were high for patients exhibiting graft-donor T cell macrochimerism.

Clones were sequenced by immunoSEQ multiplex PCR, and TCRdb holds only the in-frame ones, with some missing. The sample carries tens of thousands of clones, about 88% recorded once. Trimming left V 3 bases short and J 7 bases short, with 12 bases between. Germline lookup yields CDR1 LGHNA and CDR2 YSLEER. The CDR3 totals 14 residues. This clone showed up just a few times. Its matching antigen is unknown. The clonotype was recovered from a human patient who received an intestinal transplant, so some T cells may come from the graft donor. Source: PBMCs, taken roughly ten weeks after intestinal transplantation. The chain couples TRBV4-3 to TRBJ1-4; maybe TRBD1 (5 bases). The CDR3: CASSQVAGREKLFF. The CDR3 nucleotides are TGCGCCAGCAGCCAGGTTGCAGGGCGTGAAAAACTGTTTTTT.